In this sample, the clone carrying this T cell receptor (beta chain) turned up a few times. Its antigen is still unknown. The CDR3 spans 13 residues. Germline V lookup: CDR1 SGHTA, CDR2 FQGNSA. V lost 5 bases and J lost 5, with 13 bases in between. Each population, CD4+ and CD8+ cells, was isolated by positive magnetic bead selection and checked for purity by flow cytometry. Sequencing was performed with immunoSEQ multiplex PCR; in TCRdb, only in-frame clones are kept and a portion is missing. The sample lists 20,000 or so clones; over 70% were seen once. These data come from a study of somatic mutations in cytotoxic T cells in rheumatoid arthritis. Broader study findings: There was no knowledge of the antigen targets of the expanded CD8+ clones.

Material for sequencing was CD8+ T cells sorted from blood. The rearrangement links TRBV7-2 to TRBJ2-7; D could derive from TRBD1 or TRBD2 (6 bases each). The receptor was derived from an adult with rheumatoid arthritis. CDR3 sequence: CASSIYREDEQYF. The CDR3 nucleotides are TGTGCCAGCAGCATATACAGGGAGGACGAGCAGTACTTC.